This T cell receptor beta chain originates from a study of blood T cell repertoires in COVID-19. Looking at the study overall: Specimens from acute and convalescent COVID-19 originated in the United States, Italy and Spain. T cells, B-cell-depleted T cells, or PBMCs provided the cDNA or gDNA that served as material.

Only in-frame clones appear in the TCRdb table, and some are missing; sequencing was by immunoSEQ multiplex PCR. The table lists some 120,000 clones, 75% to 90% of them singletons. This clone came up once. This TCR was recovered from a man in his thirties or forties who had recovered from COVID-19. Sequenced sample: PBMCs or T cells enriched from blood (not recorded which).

In DNA, the CDR3 is TGTGCCAGCAGAACGCGGACAGGGTTTAACTATGGCTACACCTTC. Encoded protein: CASRTRTGFNYGYTF. The V gene is TRBV27, the J gene TRBJ1-2; TRBD1 matches at 8 bases. The CDR3 covers 15 residues. Germline V gene lookup returns CDR1 MNHEY and CDR2 SMNVEV (reference sequence). Unmatched junction bases numbered 7, after V lost 6 bases and J lost 1 base.